Each of the 23 T cell receptor beta chains below was sequenced from the same sample in a study of a mutant IDH1 vaccine in newly diagnosed glioma. The antigens these receptors bind are not known. As to time point: week 47, end of study. Vaccination comprised doses that each held 300 ug of mutant IDH1 20-mer peptide, plus topical imiquimod. Some clones are missing from TCRdb's copy, which holds only in-frame ones; the method was immunoSEQ multiplex PCR. This table has approximately 22,000 clones, 82% appearing once. The sample consisted of PBMCs, taken from a glioma patient whose treatment included an IDH1 peptide vaccine. The receptor set was obtained from a man aged 35 to 55 with glioma. Some clones in this sample may be carry-over from other donors' samples.

V gene TRBV29-1 combines with J gene TRBJ1-1; D is unresolved. This CDR3 comprises 12 residues. The V end was cut by 4 bases, the J end by 5 bases, with 11 bases between. Per the germline V gene, CDR1 is SQVTM and CDR2 is ANQGSEA. The CDR3 DNA is TGCAGCGTTGGGGTGGTGGGGACTGAAGCTTTCTTT. It encodes CSVGVVGTEAFF.

This chain joins TRBV5-1 and TRBJ2-2; 16 bases fit TRBD2. The V gene's germline CDR1 is SGHRS and CDR2 YFSETQ. This CDR3 is built from 18 residues. V gave up 3 bases and J gave up 4 bases; unmatched junction bases: 6. In DNA, the CDR3 is TGCGCCAGCAGCTGGGGACTAGCGGGGGGGCCCGGCACCGGGGAGCTGTTTTTT. Encoded protein: CASSWGLAGGPGTGELFF.

The V call is TRBV30, the J call TRBJ1-5; a weak D match, TRBD1 (5 bases). V shed 1 base and J shed 7 bases, with 11 bases lying between them. This CDR3 contains 13 residues. Germline V lookup: CDR1 GTSNPN, CDR2 SVGIG (reference sequence). Written as DNA, the CDR3 is TGTGCCTGGAGTGGATCAGGGTCCCAGCCCCAGCATTTT. It specifies CAWSGSGSQPQHF.

The chain recombines TRBV4-2 with TRBJ1-2, with 9 positions matching TRBD1. With 4 bases clipped from V and 4 bases from J, the junction kept 10 bases outside the gene matches. The CDR3 is made up of 16 amino acids. CDR1 LGHNA and CDR2 YNFKEQ come from the germline V gene. This chain's CDR3 is CASSPSRADRGYGYTF. The CDR3 DNA is TGTGCCAGCAGCCCGTCGAGGGCGGACAGGGGCTATGGCTACACCTTC.

The genes are TRBV6-6 and TRBJ1-5; D not certain. The V and J ends lost 4 bases and 1 base respectively, with 11 bases between them. CDR3 length: 15 amino acids. CDR1 is MNHNY and CDR2 is SVGAGI in the germline V gene (reference sequence). As DNA, the CDR3 is TGTGCCAGCAGTTTAGACACCGGGAGCAATCAGCCCCAGCATTTT. As protein: CASSLDTGSNQPQHF.

V gene TRBV7-6 combines with J gene TRBJ2-2; 7 positions agree with TRBD1. Germline assignment: CDR1 SGHVS and CDR2 FNYEAQ. The CDR3 is 16 residues long. J gave up 5 bases and V 2 bases, and 8 bases lay outside the gene matches. CDR3 nucleotides: TGTGCCAGCAGCTTAAGGGCAGGGGGAAGAACCGGGGAGCTGTTTTTT. Amino acid sequence: CASSLRAGGRTGELFF.

The chain carries TRBV5-1 and TRBJ1-5; D not resolved. The germline V and J ends were trimmed by 0 bases and 6 bases, with 10 bases remaining between them. This CDR3 has 14 residues. Germline CDR1 reads SGHRS; CDR2 reads YFSETQ. The CDR3 reads CASSLGLVGQPQHF. The DNA for the CDR3 is TGCGCCAGCAGCTTGGGTCTAGTCGGTCAGCCCCAGCATTTT.

The chain combines TRBV18 with TRBJ1-5, with D possibly being TRBD1 (6 bases). V was trimmed by 6 bases and J by 3 bases, leaving 15 bases between them. The CDR3 has 15 amino acids. CDR1 and CDR2 from the germline V gene are KGHSH and LQKENI. The CDR3 loop is CASSQAGAFNQPQHF. The CDR3 DNA sequence: TGTGCCAGCTCCCAAGCGGGGGCTTTCAATCAGCCCCAGCATTTT. The entire variable domain, with the rest obtained from reference TRBV18 and TRBJ1-5, is as follows: NAGVMQNPRHLVRRRGQEARLRCSPMKGHSHVYWYRQLPEEGLKFMVYLQKENIIDESGMPKERFSAEFPKEGPSILRIQQVVRGDSAAYFCASSQAGAFNQPQHFGDGTRLSIL.

J is TRBJ2-7 and V is TRBV5-8, with a weak D call TRBD1 (6 bases). Trimming cost V 0 bases and J 0 bases, with 22 bases left between them. This CDR3 contains 19 residues. Germline V gives CDR1 SGHTS, CDR2 YDEGEE. The chain's CDR3 is CASSLGTRYGTTSSYEQYF. DNA of the CDR3: TGTGCCAGCAGCTTGGGTACTCGATACGGGACAACGAGCTCCTACGAGCAGTACTTC.

The rearrangement uses TRBV29-1 and TRBJ2-1; D remains ambiguous. The CDR3 has 12 residues. Per germline, CDR1 SQVTM and CDR2 ANQGSEA. The germline V and J ends were trimmed by 4 bases and 2 bases, with 6 bases remaining between them. The CDR3: CSVGLAYNEQFF. Written as DNA, the CDR3 is TGCAGCGTTGGTTTGGCCTACAATGAGCAGTTCTTC.

The chain links TRBV6-1 to TRBJ1-6, with 10 nucleotides matching TRBD1. Germline lookup yields CDR1 MNHNS and CDR2 SASEGT. This CDR3 has 15 amino acids. V shed 6 bases and J 10 bases; nucleotides not matched to a gene: 9. The CDR3 sequence is CASRFSGTGDSPLHF. Here the CDR3 DNA reads TGTGCCAGCAGGTTCTCCGGGACAGGGGACTCACCCCTCCACTTT.

This clone occurred once. The chain carries TRBV29-1 and TRBJ2-3; 9 bases are shared with TRBD1. V lost 6 bases and J lost 1; bases outside the gene matches: 2. CDR3 length: 13 residues. Germline V gene sequence: CDR1 SQVTM, CDR2 ANQGSEA. The CDR3 sequence is CSVDRGGTDTQYF. The CDR3 DNA is TGCAGCGTGGACAGGGGTGGCACAGATACGCAGTATTTT.

V usage is TRBV5-1 and J usage is TRBJ1-1, with D tentatively TRBD1 (5 bases). V was clipped by 4 bases and J by 1 base, with 14 bases between them. Germline V gene sequence: CDR1 SGHRS, CDR2 YFSETQ. CDR3 size: 15 residues. In nucleotides, the CDR3 is TGCGCCAGCAGCCTACCGGGGCCGGGGAACACTGAAGCTTTCTTT. As protein: CASSLPGPGNTEAFF.

This chain connects TRBV9 to TRBJ1-1; D is unclear. Per germline, CDR1 SGDLS and CDR2 YYNGEE. The CDR3 extends over 14 amino acids. V was cut by 0 bases and J by 1 base, with 7 bases left in between. CDR3 sequence: CASSVGNWNTEAFF. DNA for the CDR3: TGTGCCAGCAGCGTAGGGAATTGGAACACTGAAGCTTTCTTT.

The sample holds a few counts of this clone. This chain links TRBV6-5 with TRBJ1-2; D remains unclear. V was trimmed by 2 bases and J by 8 bases, leaving 12 bases between them. Germline V gives CDR1 MNHEY, CDR2 SVGAGI. This CDR3 comprises 13 residues. CDR3 region: CASSYTSRVGYTF. Written as DNA, the CDR3 is TGTGCCAGCAGTTACACCTCAAGGGTGGGCTACACCTTC.

The J gene is TRBJ2-1, the V gene TRBV10-3; TRBD2 aligns across 7 bases. Germline V CDR1 and CDR2: ENHRY, SYGVKD. Unmatched junction bases numbered 6, after V lost 9 bases and J lost 4 bases. The CDR3 runs 13 residues. CDR3 sequence: CAISPGGYNEQFF. The CDR3 region has the DNA TGTGCCATTTCCCCGGGGGGTTACAATGAGCAGTTCTTC.

The V and J genes are TRBV29-1 and TRBJ1-2; 9 nucleotides agree with TRBD1. The CDR3 covers 13 residues. J lost 2 bases, V lost 5 bases, and 3 bases had no gene match. Looked up from germline, CDR1 is SQVTM and CDR2 is ANQGSEA. The CDR3 DNA reads TGCAGCGTTCCAACAGGGGGCAACTATGGCTACACCTTC. Its translation is CSVPTGGNYGYTF.

This rearrangement joins TRBV6-5 to TRBJ2-3, with TRBD2 identical over 7 bases. This CDR3 comprises 15 residues. CDR1 and CDR2 from the germline V gene are MNHEY and SVGAGI. V dropped 5 bases and J dropped 0; count of bases not matched to a gene: 5. For the CDR3, the DNA is TGTGCCAGCAGTCGTAGCGGGTCTAGCACAGATACGCAGTATTTT. This encodes CASSRSGSSTDTQYF.

V is TRBV18 and J is TRBJ2-7; TRBD2 agrees at 13 bases. CDR1 is KGHSH and CDR2 is LQKENI in the germline V gene. With V trimmed by 3 bases and J by 3 bases, 2 bases remained unmatched. CDR3 length equals 15 residues. The CDR3 bases are TGTGCCAGCTCACCGGGACTAGCGGGGTACTACGAGCAGTACTTC. Translated, it gives CASSPGLAGYYEQYF.

The chain links TRBV10-3 to TRBJ2-3; possible D gene TRBD1, 5 bases. This CDR3 is 15 amino acids long. CDR1 ENHRY and CDR2 SYGVKD come from the germline V gene. V dropped 3 bases and J dropped 2 bases, with 12 bases sitting between them. CDR3 DNA: TGTGCCATCAGTGAAAACAGGATGACCACAGATACGCAGTATTTT. Its protein product is CAISENRMTTDTQYF.

The V and J genes are TRBV30 and TRBJ2-1; the D is unclear. The CDR3 contains 14 residues. The V gene lost 4 bases and the J gene lost 4 bases, with 14 bases spanning the gap. Germline V lookup: CDR1 GTSNPN, CDR2 SVGIG (reference sequence). CDR3 nucleotide sequence: TGTGCCTGGAATCCTGGGGTGATTTACAATGAGCAGTTCTTC. Protein: CAWNPGVIYNEQFF.

The rearrangement uses TRBV6-1 and TRBJ1-1; the D is unclear. V shed 6 bases and J shed 1 base, with 12 bases lying between them. The CDR3 length is 14 residues. Germline values: CDR1 MNHNS, CDR2 SASEGT. The CDR3 loop reads CASSTEERNTEAFF. In nucleotides, the CDR3 is TGTGCCAGCAGCACCGAAGAGAGGAACACTGAAGCTTTCTTT.

This chain connects TRBV27 to TRBJ2-3, with 7 bases matching TRBD1. Trimming took 5 bases from V and 1 from J; bases not matched to a gene: 12. CDR1 MNHEY and CDR2 SMNVEV come from the germline V gene (reference sequence). The CDR3 loop spans 17 amino acids. CDR3 nucleotides: TGTGCCAGCAGTAGCTGGGACAGTAATCCCCGCACAGATACGCAGTATTTT. As protein: CASSSWDSNPRTDTQYF.